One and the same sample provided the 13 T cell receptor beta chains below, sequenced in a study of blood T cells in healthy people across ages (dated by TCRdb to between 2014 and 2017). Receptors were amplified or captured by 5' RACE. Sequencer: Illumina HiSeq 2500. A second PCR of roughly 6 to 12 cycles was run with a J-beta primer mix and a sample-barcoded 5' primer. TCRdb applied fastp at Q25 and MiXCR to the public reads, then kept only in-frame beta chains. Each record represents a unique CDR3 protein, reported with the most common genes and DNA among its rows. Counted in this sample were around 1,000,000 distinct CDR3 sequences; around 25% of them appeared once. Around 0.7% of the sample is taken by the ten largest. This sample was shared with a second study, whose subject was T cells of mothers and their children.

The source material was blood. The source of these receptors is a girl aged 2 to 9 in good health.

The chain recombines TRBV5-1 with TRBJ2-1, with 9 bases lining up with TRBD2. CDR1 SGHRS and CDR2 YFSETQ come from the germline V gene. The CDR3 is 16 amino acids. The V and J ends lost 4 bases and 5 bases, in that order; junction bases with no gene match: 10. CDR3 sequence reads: CASSRRLAELHNEQFF. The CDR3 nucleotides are TGCGCCAGCAGCCGCCGACTAGCGGAACTTCACAATGAGCAGTTCTTC. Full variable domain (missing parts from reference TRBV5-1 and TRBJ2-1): KAGVTQTPRYLIKTRGQQVTLSCSPISGHRSVSWYQQTPGQGLQFLFEYFSETQRNKGNFPGRFSGRQFSNSRSEMNVSTLELGDSALYLCASSRRLAELHNEQFFGPGTRLTVL.

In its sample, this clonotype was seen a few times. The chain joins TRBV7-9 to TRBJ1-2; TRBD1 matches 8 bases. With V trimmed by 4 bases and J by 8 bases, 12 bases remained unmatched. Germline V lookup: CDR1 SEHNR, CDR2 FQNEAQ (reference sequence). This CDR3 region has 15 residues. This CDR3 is CASSWKAGGATGYTF. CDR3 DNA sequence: TGTGCCAGCAGCTGGAAAGCAGGGGGCGCGACCGGCTACACCTTC.

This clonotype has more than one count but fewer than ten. The CDR3 loop reads CSARTGGAGELFF. In DNA form, the CDR3 reads TGCAGTGCCCGGACAGGGGGAGCCGGGGAGCTGTTTTTT. The rearrangement joins TRBV20-1 to TRBJ2-2, with 10 bases fitting TRBD1. This CDR3 spans 13 amino acids. V dropped 6 bases and J dropped 6; count of bases not matched to a gene: 4. From germline, CDR1 is DFQATT and CDR2 SNEGSKA (reference sequence).

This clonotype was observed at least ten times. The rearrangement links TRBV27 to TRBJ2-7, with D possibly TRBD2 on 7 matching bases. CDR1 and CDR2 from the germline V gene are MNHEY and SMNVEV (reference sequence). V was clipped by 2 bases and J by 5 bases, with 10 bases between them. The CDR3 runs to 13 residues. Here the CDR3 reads CASSLGRDNEQYF. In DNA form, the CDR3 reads TGTGCCAGCAGTTTAGGGAGGGACAACGAGCAGTACTTC.

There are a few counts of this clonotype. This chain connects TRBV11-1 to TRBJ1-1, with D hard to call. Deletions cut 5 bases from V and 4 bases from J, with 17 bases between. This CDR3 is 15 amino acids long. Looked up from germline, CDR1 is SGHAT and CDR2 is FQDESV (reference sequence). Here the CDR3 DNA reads TGTGCCAGCAGCGAACTTCTGACGGGAATCACTGAAGCTTTCTTT. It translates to CASSELLTGITEAFF.

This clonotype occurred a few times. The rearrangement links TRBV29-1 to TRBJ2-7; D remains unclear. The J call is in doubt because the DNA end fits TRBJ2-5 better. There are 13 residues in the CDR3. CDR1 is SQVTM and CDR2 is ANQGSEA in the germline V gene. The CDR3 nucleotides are TGCAGCGCCGGAGTTCGGCTCCAAGAGACCCAGTACTTC. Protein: CSAGVRLQETQYF.

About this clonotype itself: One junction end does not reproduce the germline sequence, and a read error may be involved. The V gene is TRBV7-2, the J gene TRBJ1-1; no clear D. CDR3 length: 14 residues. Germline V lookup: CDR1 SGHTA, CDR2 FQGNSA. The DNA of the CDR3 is TGTGCCAGCAGCTTAGAGGCGGCGAACGCTGAAGCTTTCTTT. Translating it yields CASSLEAANAEAFF.

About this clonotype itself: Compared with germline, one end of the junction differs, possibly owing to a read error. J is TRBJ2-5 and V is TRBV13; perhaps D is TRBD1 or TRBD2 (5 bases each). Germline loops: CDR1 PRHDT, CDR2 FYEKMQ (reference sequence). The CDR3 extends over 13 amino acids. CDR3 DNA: TGTGCCAGCCGTCCATCTTTGGGGGAGACCCAGCACTTC. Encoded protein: CASRPSLGETQHF. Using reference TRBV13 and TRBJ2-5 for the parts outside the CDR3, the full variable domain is AAGVIQSPRHLIKEKRETATLKCYPIPRHDTVYWYQQGPGQDPQFLISFYEKMQSDKGSIPDRFSAQQFSDYHSELNMSSLELGDSALYFCASRPSLGETQHFGPGTRLLVL.

As DNA, the CDR3 is TGCAGCGTAGTTCAGGGGGCCATAGGGCAGCCCCAGCATTTT. Amino acids: CSVVQGAIGQPQHF. The rearrangement uses TRBV29-1 and TRBJ1-5, with TRBD1 identical over 8 bases. The CDR3 extends over 14 amino acids. V lost 6 bases and J lost 7; bases outside the gene matches: 11. Germline CDR1 reads SQVTM; CDR2 reads ANQGSEA. The entire variable domain, with the rest obtained from reference TRBV29-1 and TRBJ1-5, is as follows: SAVISQKPSRDICQRGTSLTIQCQVDSQVTMMFWYRQQPGQSLTLIATANQGSEATYESGFVIDKFPISRPNLTFSTLTVSNMSPEDSSIYLCSVVQGAIGQPQHFGDGTRLSIL.

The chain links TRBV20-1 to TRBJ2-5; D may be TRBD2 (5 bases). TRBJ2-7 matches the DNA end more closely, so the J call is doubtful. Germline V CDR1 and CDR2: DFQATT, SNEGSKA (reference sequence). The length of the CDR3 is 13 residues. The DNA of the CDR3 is TGCAGTGCTCGCCCCGGGAATTTTTACGAGCAGTACTTC. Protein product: CSARPGNFYEQYF.

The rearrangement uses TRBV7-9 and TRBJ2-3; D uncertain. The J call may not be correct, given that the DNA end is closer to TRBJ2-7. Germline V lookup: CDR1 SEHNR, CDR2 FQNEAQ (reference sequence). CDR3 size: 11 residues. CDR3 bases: TGTGCCAGCACCTCGGAATACGAGCAGTACTTC. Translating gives CASTSEYEQYF.

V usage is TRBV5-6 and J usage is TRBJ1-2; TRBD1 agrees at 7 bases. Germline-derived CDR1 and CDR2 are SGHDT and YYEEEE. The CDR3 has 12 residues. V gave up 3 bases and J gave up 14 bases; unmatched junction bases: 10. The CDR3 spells CASSSGRDSVTF. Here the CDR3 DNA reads TGTGCCAGCAGCTCGGGCCGGGACAGCGTAACCTTC.

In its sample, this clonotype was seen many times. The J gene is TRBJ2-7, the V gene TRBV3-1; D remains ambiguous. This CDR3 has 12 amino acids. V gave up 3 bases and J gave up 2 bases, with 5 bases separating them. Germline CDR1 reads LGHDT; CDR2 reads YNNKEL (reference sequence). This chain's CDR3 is CASSQGTYEQYF. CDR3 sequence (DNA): TGTGCCAGCAGCCAGGGAACCTACGAGCAGTACTTC.